The sequence of this T cell receptor beta chain was determined in a study of vaccination and CD4 T cells after COVID-19. Overall study context: Two of the convalescents were Hispanic, and convalescents were six males and four females. Cells were stimulated with overlapping spike peptide pools from SARS-CoV-2, HCoV-NL63, HCoV-OC43 and HCoV-229E.

Study-level points and caveats: The appearance of a median about 90% of reactive clones in convalescent patients occurred only post-vaccination.

In the case of this clonotype: What it binds is not known.

Researchers used the Oncomine TCR Beta short-read assay to sequence DNA from cultured CD4+ T cells. Scientists extracted genomic DNA from CD4+ T cells grown in culture. TCRdb redid the calling of the PCR reads with MiXCR, one entry per CDR3 protein. The table includes about 23,000 distinct CDR3 sequences, around two thirds detected once. Regarding treatment: roughly 11-day PBMC culture with coronavirus spike peptide pools or control peptides (ViraFEST assay). V was clipped by 1 base and J by 0 bases, with 7 bases between them. In germline, CDR1 is SGHVS, CDR2 FNYEAQ. This CDR3 region has 15 residues. The J gene is TRBJ1-5, the V gene TRBV7-6; D remains unclear. The sequence was obtained from a human donor who received a COVID-19 vaccine. The sequencing here drew on CD4+ T cells from blood, cultured in vitro, taken after SARS-CoV-2 vaccination. In nucleotides, the CDR3 is TGTGCCAGCAGCTTAGACGGTTATAGCAATCAGCCCCAGCATTTT. Translation: CASSLDGYSNQPQHF.